The 15 T cell receptor beta chains listed next were all sequenced from one sample in a study of chemoradiotherapy in HPV16-positive cancers. Data came from immunoSEQ multiplex PCR; TCRdb stores just in-frame clones and leaves some out. The sample includes under 50,000 clones, approximately 73% of them seen just once. The sequencing here drew on blood, taken from a patient who underwent chemoradiotherapy. These receptors all stem from a human donor with HPV-associated anogenital cancer.

The chain employs TRBV19 and TRBJ1-1; D not resolved. Germline V gene sequence: CDR1 LNHDA, CDR2 SQIVND (reference sequence). The CDR3 loop spans 14 amino acids. V was clipped by 4 bases and J by 1 base, with 10 bases between them. CDR3 DNA sequence: TGTGCCAGTAGTACCTGGACGGGGAACACTGAAGCTTTCTTT. Protein: CASSTWTGNTEAFF.

The rearrangement links TRBV10-1 to TRBJ2-5; D may correspond to TRBD1 or TRBD2 (5 bases each). Germline V gives CDR1 WNHNN, CDR2 SYGVQD (reference sequence). V was pared by 1 base and J by 1 base, with 10 bases between. This CDR3 region has 15 residues. For the CDR3, the DNA is TGCGCCAGCAGTGAGTTGTCGGGGCTCCAAGAGACCCAGTACTTC. Translating gives CASSELSGLQETQYF.

The chain links TRBV18 to TRBJ1-1; D perhaps matches TRBD1 (6 bases). The germline V and J ends were trimmed by 6 bases and 3 bases, with 11 bases remaining between them. CDR1 and CDR2 (germline): KGHSH, LQKENI. The CDR3 is 13 amino acids. The CDR3 sequence is CASSSRGDTEAFF. The CDR3 DNA sequence: TGTGCCAGCTCCTCGAGGGGGGACACTGAAGCTTTCTTT.

This chain joins TRBV5-5 and TRBJ2-4; D is perhaps TRBD1 or TRBD2 (6 bases each). V was trimmed by 3 bases and J by 3 bases, leaving 16 bases between them. This CDR3 comprises 16 residues. Germline CDR1 and CDR2: SGHKS and YYEKEE (reference sequence). The CDR3 protein is CASSWEAGEGKNIQYF. CDR3 sequence (DNA): TGTGCCAGCAGCTGGGAGGCAGGGGAAGGCAAAAACATTCAGTACTTC.

The chain recombines TRBV5-1 with TRBJ2-5; 7 bases are shared with TRBD2. The CDR3 has 13 residues. The germline V gene has CDR1 SGHRS and CDR2 YFSETQ. Trimming removed 4 bases from V and 2 bases from J; junction bases left unmatched: 2. The CDR3 DNA reads as TGCGCCAGCAGCCCGGGACTACAAGAGACCCAGTACTTC. Protein: CASSPGLQETQYF.

In nucleotides, the CDR3 is TGTGCCAGCAGCTTACAGCGGGGCAACAATGAGCAGTTCTTC. Translating gives CASSLQRGNNEQFF. The chain couples TRBV5-4 to TRBJ2-1, with 7 bases identical to TRBD2. Trimming took 2 bases from V and 5 from J; bases not matched to a gene: 4. The CDR3 covers 14 residues. Germline V gives CDR1 SGHNT, CDR2 YYREEE (reference sequence).

The chain combines TRBV7-9 with TRBJ1-3; D remains unclear. Germline loops: CDR1 SEHNR, CDR2 FQNEAQ (reference sequence). Trimming stripped 1 base from V and 1 base from J, with 5 bases between. This CDR3 region has 14 residues. CDR3 residues: CASSLGLSGNTIYF. The CDR3 bases are TGTGCCAGCAGCTTAGGCCTTTCTGGAAACACCATATATTTT.

This clone was found once. CDR3 nucleotides: TGTGCCAGCAGTGCAGTCGGGACAGTCAACTATGGCTACACCTTC. Its translation: CASSAVGTVNYGYTF. The genes are TRBV6-1 and TRBJ1-2; TRBD1 matches at 7 bases. The germline gives CDR1 MNHNS, CDR2 SASEGT. The trim removed 4 bases at V and 2 bases at J, leaving 7 bases unmatched. The CDR3 runs to 15 residues.

This clone was observed a single time. The chain is built from TRBV6-1 and TRBJ1-5; D is perhaps TRBD1 (5 bases). Germline loops: CDR1 MNHNS, CDR2 SASEGT. The CDR3 is 15 residues long. Trimming left V 6 bases short and J 7 bases short, with 19 bases between. The CDR3 nucleotides are TGTGCCAGCAGCCCCTCGGGACCTTCGGAGCAGCCCCAGCATTTT. It is translated as CASSPSGPSEQPQHF.

The chain carries TRBV29-1 and TRBJ2-1, with D perhaps TRBD2 (5 bases). Trimming stripped 7 bases from V and 1 base from J, with 8 bases between. This CDR3 has 12 amino acids. Per the germline V gene, CDR1 is SQVTM and CDR2 is ANQGSEA. The DNA for the CDR3 is TGCAGCGGGGGAGATTCCTACAATGAGCAGTTCTTC. It encodes CSGGDSYNEQFF.

V and J are TRBV10-2 and TRBJ2-7; the match to TRBD2 covers 12 bases. With 0 bases clipped from V and 3 bases from J, the junction kept 6 bases outside the gene matches. Germline values: CDR1 WSHSY, CDR2 SAAADI. The CDR3 contains 17 residues. Written as DNA, the CDR3 is TGCGCCAGCAGTGAGTCAAGACTAGCGGGGGACAACTACGAGCAGTACTTC. Its protein product is CASSESRLAGDNYEQYF.

This chain joins TRBV30 and TRBJ2-5, with 8 nucleotides matching TRBD2. Germline loops: CDR1 GTSNPN, CDR2 SVGIG (reference sequence). The V gene end was trimmed by 0 bases and the J gene end by 13 bases; junction bases not matched to a gene: 7. The CDR3 consists of 12 residues. In nucleotides, the CDR3 is TGTGCCTGGAGTGTAAATGCCGGGGGGGTGTACTTC. It yields the protein CAWSVNAGGVYF.

The chain uses TRBV5-8 and TRBJ1-2; TRBD1 matches at 9 bases. V lost 0 bases to trimming and J lost 5 bases; unmatched junction nucleotides: 5. Germline lookup yields CDR1 SGHTS and CDR2 YDEGEE. The CDR3 runs 15 residues. The CDR3 protein is CASSLAGTGRYGYTF. The CDR3 coding sequence is TGTGCCAGCAGCTTGGCCGGGACAGGGAGGTATGGCTACACCTTC. Full variable domain (missing parts from reference TRBV5-8 and TRBJ1-2): EAGVTQSPTHLIKTRGQQATLRCSPISGHTSVYWYQQALGLGLQFLLWYDEGEERNRGNFPPRFSGRQFPNYSSELNVNALELEDSALYLCASSLAGTGRYGYTFGSGTRLTVV.

V usage is TRBV5-4 and J usage is TRBJ1-2, with a possible D match to TRBD1 (6 bases). The V gene's germline CDR1 is SGHNT and CDR2 YYREEE (reference sequence). With 5 bases removed from V and 8 bases from J, the gap between germline ends came to 25 bases. The CDR3 totals 16 residues. The CDR3 sequence is CASSSPGQTIVGGYTF. DNA for the CDR3: TGTGCCAGCAGTTCCCCCGGACAGACTATCGTAGGGGGCTACACCTTC.

This clone was observed a handful of times. The chain joins TRBV10-3 to TRBJ2-3; either TRBD1 or TRBD2 may fit D (5 bases each). The CDR3 contains 15 residues. CDR1 is ENHRY and CDR2 is SYGVKD in the germline V gene. Deletions cut 0 bases from V and 5 bases from J, with 12 bases between. The CDR3 coding sequence is TGTGCCATCAGTGAGTCAGGGGTGGGACGAGATACGCAGTATTTT. It codes for CAISESGVGRDTQYF.